The rows below give T cell receptor beta chains drawn from one sample of a study of control samples from healthy donors and cancer patients. Profiled with immunoSEQ multiplex PCR; TCRdb holds only in-frame clones, not every one. The repertoire holds about 69,000 clones, nearly 90% seen once, with around 20% in the top ten. Sample: PBMCs. The receptors were gathered from a man in his sixties with lung cancer. Each CDR3 is given with its conserved first and last residue. The order of the fields is clone size, V gene, D gene, J gene, CDR3 protein, CDR3 DNA. The D gene is left open where the match is weak. Size tells how often a clone was seen (once, few, many) or the class of an expanded clone, and some rows leave it out.

size: few
V: TRBV27
D: -
J: TRBJ2-4
CDR3: CASRALAKNIQYF
DNA: TGTGCCAGCCGCGCCCTAGCCAAAAACATTCAGTACTTC

size: -
V: TRBV9
D: -
J: TRBJ1-3
CDR3: CASSVEEVRLGNTIYF
DNA: TGTGCCAGCAGCGTAGAAGAGGTTCGGCTTGGAAACACCATATATTTT

size: -
V: TRBV12-3/TRBV12-4
D: -
J: TRBJ2-1
CDR3: CASSRDSIQQFF
DNA: TGTGCCAGCAGCCGGGACTCCATACAGCAGTTCTTC

size: -
V: TRBV9
D: -
J: TRBJ1-3
CDR3: CASSESGNTIYF
DNA: TGTGCCAGCAGCGAGTCCGGAAACACCATATATTTT

size: -
V: TRBV5-5
D: TRBD1
J: TRBJ2-2
CDR3: CASSFGQGGNTGELFF
DNA: TGTGCGAGCTCCTTTGGACAGGGAGGGAACACCGGGGAGCTGTTTTTT

size: -
V: TRBV2
D: -
J: TRBJ1-2
CDR3: CASGGANYGYTF
DNA: TGTGCCAGCGGGGGAGCTAACTATGGCTACACCTTC

size: -
V: TRBV7-2
D: -
J: TRBJ1-5
CDR3: CASSLGSGGNQPQHF
DNA: TGTGCCAGCAGCTTAGGGTCTGGGGGCAATCAGCCCCAGCATTTT

size: -
V: TRBV18
D: TRBD1
J: TRBJ1-1
CDR3: CASSKTGDTEAFF
DNA: TGTGCCAGCTCAAAGACAGGGGACACTGAAGCTTTCTTT

size: -
V: TRBV10-3
D: -
J: TRBJ1-3
CDR3: CAISESISGAGENTIYF
DNA: TGTGCCATCAGTGAATCTATTTCAGGGGCGGGAGAAAACACCATATATTTT

size: -
V: TRBV5-5
D: -
J: TRBJ2-4
CDR3: CASSSDTNIQYF
DNA: TGTGCCAGCAGCTCGGACACAAACATTCAGTACTTC

size: -
V: TRBV5-8
D: TRBD1
J: TRBJ1-5
CDR3: CASSLNMGQHNQPQHF
DNA: TGTGCCAGCAGCTTGAATATGGGACAGCACAATCAGCCCCAGCATTTT

size: -
V: TRBV10-1
D: -
J: TRBJ1-3
CDR3: CASTTGIGNTIYF
DNA: TGCGCCAGCACAACAGGGATCGGAAACACCATATATTTT

size: -
V: TRBV25-1
D: -
J: TRBJ1-2
CDR3: CASSELGASDYGYTF
DNA: TGTGCCAGCAGTGAATTGGGGGCATCGGACTATGGCTACACCTTC

size: few
V: TRBV3-1/TRBV3-2
D: TRBD2
J: TRBJ2-2
CDR3: CASSQDLRLAGFGELFF
DNA: TGTGCCAGCAGCCAAGATCTGAGACTAGCGGGGTTCGGGGAGCTGTTTTTT

size: -
V: TRBV24-1
D: -
J: TRBJ2-5
CDR3: CATSDQTEYQETQYF
DNA: TGTGCCACCAGTGACCAGACAGAGTACCAAGAGACCCAGTACTTC

size: -
V: TRBV18
D: -
J: TRBJ1-1
CDR3: CASSLGAGLNTEAFF
DNA: TGTGCCAGCTCCCTGGGGGCAGGGTTGAACACTGAAGCTTTCTTT

size: -
V: TRBV30
D: TRBD1
J: TRBJ1-1
CDR3: CAWRREGADTEAFF
DNA: TGTGCCTGGAGAAGGGAGGGGGCGGACACTGAAGCTTTCTTT

size: once
V: TRBV3-1/TRBV3-2
D: TRBD1
J: TRBJ1-1
CDR3: CASSLGQGTEAFF
DNA: TGTGCCAGCAGCCTGGGACAGGGCACTGAAGCTTTCTTT

size: -
V: TRBV18
D: -
J: TRBJ1-5
CDR3: CASSEDGYSNQPQHF
DNA: TGTGCCAGCTCGGAGGACGGTTATAGCAATCAGCCCCAGCATTTT

size: -
V: TRBV3-1/TRBV3-2
D: -
J: TRBJ2-3
CDR3: CASSQGRNTQYF
DNA: TGTGCCAGCAGCCAAGGGAGGAATACGCAGTATTTT

size: -
V: TRBV6-5
D: -
J: TRBJ2-5
CDR3: CASSYSALQETQYF
DNA: TGTGCCAGCAGTTACTCGGCACTACAAGAGACCCAGTACTTC

size: -
V: TRBV7-8
D: TRBD2
J: TRBJ2-3
CDR3: CASSPRASGSTDTQYF
DNA: TGTGCCAGCAGCCCAAGAGCTAGCGGAAGCACAGATACGCAGTATTTT

size: -
V: TRBV6-5
D: TRBD1
J: TRBJ1-2
CDR3: CASSRQGLNYGYTF
DNA: TGTGCCAGCAGTCGACAGGGATTAAACTATGGCTACACCTTC

size: -
V: TRBV2
D: TRBD1
J: TRBJ1-5
CDR3: CASSGFRTGNQPQHF
DNA: TGTGCCAGCAGTGGGTTTAGGACAGGGAATCAGCCCCAGCATTTT

size: -
V: TRBV3-1/TRBV3-2
D: -
J: TRBJ1-4
CDR3: CASSQEGPLNEKLFF
DNA: TGTGCCAGCAGCCAAGAGGGGCCCCTAAATGAAAAACTGTTTTTT

size: -
V: TRBV2
D: -
J: TRBJ2-2
CDR3: CASRAEMTGELFF
DNA: TGTGCCAGCAGAGCTGAGATGACCGGGGAGCTGTTTTTT

size: -
V: TRBV7-6
D: TRBD1
J: TRBJ2-2
CDR3: CASSPRQGINTGELFF
DNA: TGTGCCAGCAGCCCACGACAGGGAATCAACACCGGGGAGCTGTTTTTT

size: -
V: TRBV6-5
D: -
J: TRBJ1-1
CDR3: CASSQWSTEAFF
DNA: TGTGCCAGCAGTCAATGGAGCACTGAAGCTTTCTTT

size: -
V: TRBV20-1
D: -
J: TRBJ2-5
CDR3: CVVQHRETQYF
DNA: TGTGTCGTTCAACATCGAGAGACCCAGTACTTC

size: -
V: TRBV2
D: TRBD2
J: TRBJ2-3
CDR3: CASSGTSSADTQYF
DNA: TGTGCCAGCTCCGGGACTAGTTCGGCAGATACGCAGTATTTT

size: -
V: TRBV30
D: -
J: TRBJ1-1
CDR3: CAWIVNMNTEAFF
DNA: TGTGCCTGGATCGTTAACATGAACACTGAAGCTTTCTTT

size: -
V: TRBV15
D: -
J: TRBJ2-5
CDR3: CATSRDWETQYF
DNA: TGTGCCACCAGCAGAGATTGGGAGACCCAGTACTTC

size: -
V: TRBV24-1
D: -
J: TRBJ2-2
CDR3: CATSASSIQGRDTGELFF
DNA: TGTGCCACCAGCGCCTCCTCCATACAGGGGAGGGACACCGGGGAGCTGTTTTTT

size: -
V: TRBV7-8
D: -
J: TRBJ1-6
CDR3: CASSPQLFLLNSPLHF
DNA: TGTGCCAGCAGCCCGCAGCTATTCTTGTTGAATTCACCCCTCCACTTT

size: -
V: TRBV7-9
D: TRBD1
J: TRBJ1-4
CDR3: CASSLDPGGRANEKLFF
DNA: TGTGCCAGCAGCTTAGATCCAGGGGGTCGGGCTAATGAAAAACTGTTTTTT

size: -
V: TRBV9
D: -
J: TRBJ2-1
CDR3: CASSVGGRPSYNEQFF
DNA: TGTGCCAGCAGCGTAGGGGGCAGGCCTTCCTACAATGAGCAGTTCTTC

size: -
V: TRBV3-1/TRBV3-2
D: -
J: TRBJ1-1
CDR3: CASSPSMRANTEAFF
DNA: TGTGCCAGCAGCCCTTCCATGAGGGCGAACACTGAAGCTTTCTTT

size: -
V: TRBV24-1
D: TRBD2
J: TRBJ2-1
CDR3: CATSDPWSGAGGTGEQFF
DNA: TGTGCCACCAGCGACCCTTGGTCCGGAGCCGGGGGGACCGGTGAGCAGTTCTTC

size: -
V: TRBV24-1
D: -
J: TRBJ2-5
CDR3: CATSDSSGTLQETQYF
DNA: TGTGCCACCAGTGACTCATCCGGGACTTTACAAGAGACCCAGTACTTC

size: -
V: TRBV24-1
D: -
J: TRBJ2-1
CDR3: CATSDSESSAYNEQFF
DNA: TGTGCCACCAGTGATTCTGAATCCTCTGCCTACAATGAGCAGTTCTTC

size: once
V: TRBV5-5
D: -
J: TRBJ2-2
CDR3: CATSYLTGTGELFF
DNA: TGTGCCACCTCCTACTTGACAGGCACCGGGGAGCTGTTTTTT

size: -
V: TRBV6-5
D: -
J: TRBJ2-5
CDR3: CASSLQAYQETQYF
DNA: TGTGCCAGCAGTCTACAGGCTTACCAAGAGACCCAGTACTTC

size: -
V: TRBV27
D: -
J: TRBJ2-6
CDR3: CASSPGQITGSGANVLTF
DNA: TGTGCCAGCAGTCCCGGACAGATAACGGGGTCTGGGGCCAACGTCCTGACTTTC

size: -
V: TRBV6-1
D: -
J: TRBJ2-7
CDR3: CASSEQDSLYEQYF
DNA: TGTGCCAGCAGTGAACAGGACAGCCTCTACGAGCAGTACTTC

size: few
V: TRBV5-1
D: TRBD2
J: TRBJ2-1
CDR3: CASSLVSGVNNEQFF
DNA: TGCGCCAGCAGCTTGGTAAGCGGGGTTAACAATGAGCAGTTCTTC

size: once
V: TRBV12-3/TRBV12-4
D: -
J: TRBJ1-6
CDR3: CASRVGFNSPLHF
DNA: TGTGCCAGCCGAGTCGGATTTAATTCACCCCTCCACTTT